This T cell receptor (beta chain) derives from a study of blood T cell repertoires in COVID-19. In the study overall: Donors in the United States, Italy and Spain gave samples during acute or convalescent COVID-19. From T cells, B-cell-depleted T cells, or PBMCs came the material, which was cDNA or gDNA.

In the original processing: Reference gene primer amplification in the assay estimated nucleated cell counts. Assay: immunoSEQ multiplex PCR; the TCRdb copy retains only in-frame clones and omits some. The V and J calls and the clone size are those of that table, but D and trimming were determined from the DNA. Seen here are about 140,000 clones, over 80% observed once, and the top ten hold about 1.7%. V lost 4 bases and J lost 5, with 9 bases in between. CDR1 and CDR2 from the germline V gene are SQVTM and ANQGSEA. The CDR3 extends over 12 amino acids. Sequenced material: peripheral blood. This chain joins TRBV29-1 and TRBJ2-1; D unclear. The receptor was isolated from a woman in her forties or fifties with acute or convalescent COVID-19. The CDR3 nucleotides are TGCAGCGTTGTTGTCAGTAACAATGAGCAGTTCTTC. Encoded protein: CSVVVSNNEQFF.